This TCR beta chain was observed in a study of cytomegalovirus exposure and HLA in healthy donors. Study details: Among several hundred genotyped donors, approximately 80% fell in the Caucasian-associated ancestry cluster.

PCR was performed using 60 Vbeta and 13 Jbeta primers. Only in-frame clones appear in the TCRdb table, and some are missing; sequencing was by immunoSEQ multiplex PCR. Of 100,000 or so clones in the sample, about three quarters are singletons; the top ten hold around 4.3%. Study-wide results and limits: A later analysis associated under 20,000 TCR beta sequences with HLA alleles at a 0.05 false discovery rate. Later analysis indicated greater clonal expansion among HLA-associated TCR beta chains than among equally common other chains. In a later analysis, TCR beta V- and J-gene trimming showed a link to a missense DCLRE1C variant.

CDR3 length equals 14 residues. The germline gives CDR1 MNHNY, CDR2 SVGAGI (reference sequence). The V end lost 7 bases, the J end lost 4 bases, and 14 bases lay between the germline ends. This clone has just one count. Its antigen is not identified. The chain has TRBV6-6 and TRBJ2-1, with D possibly matching TRBD1 (6 bases). Sequencing input: PBMCs. This TCR came from a middle-aged woman in good health and CMV-seropositive. The CDR3: CASTQGVGYNEQFF. In DNA, the CDR3 is TGTGCCAGCACACAGGGAGTGGGTTACAATGAGCAGTTCTTC.